This TCR beta chain was sequenced during a study of response to subunit inactivated influenza vaccine. TCRdb re-called the RT-PCR reads with MiXCR, one entry per CDR3 protein. This sample has about 540,000 distinct CDR3 sequences, with 20% to 25% found just once. The sample holds one count of this clonotype. These data are also associated with another study on T cells expressing NK-cell markers. From that second work: Researchers built TCR beta cDNA using 5'RACE template switching with UMIs. CD3+CD56+NKG2C+, CD3+CD56+NKG2C- and CD3+CD56-NKG2C+ T cells, once sorted, supplied the TCR beta repertoires. Of the CD8+ T cell pool in about six donors, about 1.0-7.0% was accounted for by dominant NKG2C+ clonotypes.

Sequences were derived from CD4+ T cells sorted from PBMCs, sampled 11 to 12 days after vaccination. The sequence was collected from a man aged 50 or older who received an inactivated influenza vaccine.

CDR3 sequence: CASSYPQGANTEAFF. CDR3 nucleotides: TGTGCCAGCAGTTACCCGCAGGGTGCCAACACTGAAGCTTTCTTT. This rearrangement joins TRBV6-5 to TRBJ1-1; D possibly corresponds to TRBD1 (5 bases). The ends were cut back, 2 bases at V and 2 bases at J, with 12 bases in the middle. The CDR3 has 15 residues. CDR1 and CDR2 from the germline V gene are MNHEY and SVGAGI.